This TCR beta chain derives from a study of cytomegalovirus exposure and HLA in healthy donors (dated by TCRdb to about 2017). For the wider study: According to an earlier analysis of 550 to 700 of the donors, some 180 million T cells yielded 120 million or so unique TCR beta sequences and 276 Gb of sequence data. An early release that covered some 640 HLA-typed donors contained approximately 300 gigabases of sequencing data and around 85 million unique TCR sequences. Of the roughly 420 genotyped donors, less than 85% were placed in the genetic ancestry cluster associated with self-reported Caucasian donors. The study aimed to test whether cataloging public T cell receptors could reveal signatures of past pathogen exposure. The T cell repertoires of 666 subjects were profiled by immunosequencing and related to cytomegalovirus serostatus. Besides the first cohort of about 730 subjects, a separate validation cohort made up of over 95 different subjects was used. High-throughput TCR immunosequencing, statistical association of individual TCRs with disease status, and machine learning were combined to predict cytomegalovirus infection status. In a later analysis, previously published TCR beta repertoires from 550 to 700 donors were re-analyzed and high-resolution HLA genotyping was added so that TCR occurrence patterns could be studied. Rather than using new phenotypic data, the later analysis identified candidate immune exposures from TCR beta sequences and from how often those sequences occurred across donors. An earlier analysis of fewer than 700 of the donors applied high-throughput TCR beta sequencing to assess whether each TCR beta V gene segment acted as functional or pseudogenic. Donor age, sex, ethnicity and CMV serostatus were collected together with the repertoire data. A later genetic analysis took genome-wide SNP genotypes for 398 of the 666 donors and used that subset as a discovery cohort. All discovery cohort repertoires had been generated on a single sequencing platform. HLA typing covered class I and class II loci at four-digit resolution. The number of donors typed differed by locus, with roughly 629-640 for A, B, C, DRB1 and DQB1, 522 for DQA1, over 600 for DPA1, and over 400 for DPB1. Because of strong linkage in the cohort, roughly five DR-DQ haplotypes were treated as single units for association and clustering. Among 350 to 400 genotyped donors of the cohort, an average of about 240,000 unique TCR beta nucleotide sequences were sequenced per donor, roughly 20% of them non-productive.

The cohort comprised 670 or so healthy bone marrow donors. All cohort members were sampled while nominally healthy, although unrecorded immune exposures were likely present. The donor was CMV seropositive and belonged to the group of 250 to 300 seropositive cohort members. A peripheral blood sample was provided by each donor, and peripheral blood mononuclear cells were used for TCR beta sequencing. The Qiagen DNeasy Blood Extraction Kit was used to extract genomic DNA from the blood cell samples. Receptor amplification or capture employed the immunoSEQ multiplex PCR assay. For the multiplex PCR, a mixture combining 60 forward primers for TCR Vbeta segments and 13 reverse primers for TCR Jbeta segments was used. The CDR3 region of rearranged TCR beta genes was amplified from genomic DNA with a multiplex PCR assay. The Illumina HiSeq System was used to sequence the amplified TCR beta libraries as 87-base-pair reads. For the original study's pipeline: Across the 640 or so repertoires, a later analysis counted roughly 84 million unique TCR beta chains, 9.5 million to 13 million of which were shared by at least two donors. A nearest-neighbor algorithm error-corrected the raw reads and collapsed the reads into unique sequences, merging closely related sequences to remove PCR and sequencing errors. V, D and J gene segments were assigned by aligning CDR3 sequences to IMGT reference sequences. For a sequence to be retained, a match of at least six nucleotides to both a V gene segment and a J gene segment was required. A rearrangement was called productive if the CDR3 had no stop codons and remained in frame with V and J, and every other rearrangement was called non-productive. CDR3 was defined according to IMGT convention as the region running from the second conserved V-encoded cysteine to the conserved J-encoded phenylalanine. The earlier analysis of about 590 of the donors excluded sequences that lacked an unambiguous match to a single V gene segment. An earlier analysis of almost 600 of the donors classified V segments as functional when productive rearrangements were above 56.7% and as segregating when the standard deviation between donors was above 5%. To diagnose cytomegalovirus status from the catalog of TCR beta chain sequences, a statistical classification framework was built. V and J gene assignment, in a later analysis, came from comparing TCR nucleotide sequences with IMGT/GENE-DB human TR gene sequences. The TCRdist pipeline was used in a later analysis to assign CDR3 sequences and most-parsimonious VDJ recombination scenarios. In a later analysis, each TCR beta chain was defined by its CDR3 amino acid sequence together with its V-gene family, and reads lacking a unique V-gene family were excluded. To address suspected cross-contamination and a sequencing artifact, a later analysis removed a few hundred highly shared, low-generation-probability nucleotide sequences. For each public chain, a later analysis derived a clonal expansion index from normalized ranks of inferred template counts within each repertoire. In a later analysis, generation probabilities were computed using a VDJ recombination model fitted to out-of-frame rearrangements, and the results were checked against IGoR. In a later analysis, hypergeometric tests were used to score TCR-TCR, TCR-HLA and TCR-CMV co-occurrence, with a repertoire-size bias correction applied to TCR pairs. In a later analysis, false discovery rates were estimated by permuting HLA or CMV assignments 20 times. In a later analysis, co-occurring TCRs were grouped with DBSCAN, and TCRdist sequence similarity was added when clustering was performed within HLA-allele-positive subsets. For co-occurrence clustering, repertoires with fewer than 30,000 or more than 120,000 public chains were excluded, along with 4 to 6 repertoires with anomalous nucleotide sharing. Drawn from immuneACCESS, this table holds only the in-frame rearrangements with V and J called that TCRdb kept. Clones are partly lost; checked studies trace under half to an unresolved V gene and leave the rest unexplained. The V and J calls and clone size come from that table; D and trimming were worked out from the DNA. This sample gives 120,000 or so clones in total; about 78% of them show up just once. The ten largest clones take up roughly 8.2% of the sample.

Points on this clone: Its recognized antigen is unknown. Base qualities are not recorded, but no much larger clone differs from it by a single base.

CDR1 and CDR2, looked up from the germline V gene, are SGDLS and YYNGEE. Taken from cysteine to phenylalanine, the CDR3 has 19 residues. Just the 57-base CDR3 DNA is kept, in frame starting at base 1. Ends trimmed: V by 0 bases, J by 8 bases; bases unmatched to a gene: 19. What the authors observed across the whole study: Correlated functional status among segregating V segments might reflect linkage disequilibrium, but an unknown experimental factor could not be ruled out. The classifier was reported to diagnose cytomegalovirus status with high specificity and sensitivity in both the original cohort and the validation cohort. While some public TCRs were present in many individuals, most TCR sequences turned up only very rarely across donors. Compared with equally common non-associated chains, HLA-associated TCR beta chains in a later analysis were more clonally expanded and had lower generation probabilities. In an earlier analysis of under 600 of the donors, most TCR beta V segments were observed in productive rearrangements about 90% or about 30% of the time, broadly matching IMGT annotations. Some IMGT-functional V segments, including TRBV6-2 and TRBV6-3, could not be told apart with the 87-base-pair reads, so those segments were excluded. The earlier analysis of about 600 of the donors excluded roughly 16 rarely observed V segments, including chromosome 9 orphons, because counts were too low. Roughly uniform sequencing depth across donors was assumed in presence/absence analyses, although this assumption may not hold. Because some donors lacked HLA typing at each locus, the association tests relied only on the typed subset. A total of fewer than 200 TCR beta chains were listed by the study as associated with cytomegalovirus. In a later genetic analysis, a missense DCLRE1C variant was associated with V-gene and J-gene trimming of TCR beta chains, and the association was replicated in an independent cohort. The sequencing pipeline was judged likely to have produced a cluster of highly shared sequence variants as a technical artifact. According to the authors, the approach could potentially be generalized to other disease states and immunological phenotypes. A later analysis found that TCR association rates varied across HLA loci, with DRB1 alleles showing the most associated TCRs and HLA-C alleles the fewest. A later genetic analysis reported fewer N-insertions in productive TCRs among donors in an Asian-associated ancestry cluster than the roughly 650-donor mean. At a false discovery rate of 0.05, a later analysis linked approximately 18,000 TCR beta sequences to specific HLA alleles. This cohort had only TCR beta chains sequenced, and the lack of alpha or paired-chain data limited which features could be detected. Most CMV-associated TCR beta chains appeared to be HLA-restricted in a later analysis, and the HLA associations seemed to be driven largely by CMV exposure. The only immune exposure information available for the cohort was CMV serostatus. When HLA alleles, especially DR and DQ, strongly co-occurred, TCR associations were difficult to assign to individual alleles. A further reported finding was that TCR beta sequences accurately predicted the HLA-A and HLA-B alleles for most subjects in the first cohort. A few of the identified cytomegalovirus-associated TCR beta chains were confirmed in vitro to be specific for cytomegalovirus antigens. According to a later analysis, parvovirus B19, influenza, CMV and Epstein-Barr virus appeared linked to several top co-occurrence clusters.

The specimen was PBMCs. The V and J segments used are TRBV9 and TRBJ1-1; 10 bases in between match TRBD1. The sequence was obtained from a woman aged 40 to 49 in good health and CMV-seropositive. Here is the DNA: TGTGCCAGCAGCGTAGCCGGGACAGGGGCTCTCGGGCGGACCTCAGAAGCTTTCTTT. Its product reads: CASSVAGTGALGRTSEAFF.